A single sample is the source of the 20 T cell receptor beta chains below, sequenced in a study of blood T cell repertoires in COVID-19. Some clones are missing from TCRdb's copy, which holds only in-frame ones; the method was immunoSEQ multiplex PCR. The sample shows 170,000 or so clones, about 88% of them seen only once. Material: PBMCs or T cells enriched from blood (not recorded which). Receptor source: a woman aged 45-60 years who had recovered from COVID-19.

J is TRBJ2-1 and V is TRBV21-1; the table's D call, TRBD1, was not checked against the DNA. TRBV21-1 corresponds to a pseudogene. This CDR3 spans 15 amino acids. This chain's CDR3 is CASSPDRGTYNEQFF. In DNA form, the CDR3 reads TGTGCCAGCAGCCCCGACAGGGGAACCTACAATGAGCAGTTCTTC.

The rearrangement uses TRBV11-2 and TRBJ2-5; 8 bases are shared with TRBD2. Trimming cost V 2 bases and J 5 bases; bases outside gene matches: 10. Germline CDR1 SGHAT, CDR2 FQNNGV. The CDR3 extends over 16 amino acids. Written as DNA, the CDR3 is TGTGCCAGCAGCTTATCTGCTAGCGGGTGGGGGGAGACCCAGTACTTC. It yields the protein CASSLSASGWGETQYF.

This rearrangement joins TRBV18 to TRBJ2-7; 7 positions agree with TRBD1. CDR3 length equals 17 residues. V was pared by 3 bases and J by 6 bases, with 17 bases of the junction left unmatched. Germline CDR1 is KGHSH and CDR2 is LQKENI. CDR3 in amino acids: CASSPSWGTDGPFEQYF. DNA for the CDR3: TGTGCCAGCTCACCGAGCTGGGGGACAGATGGACCCTTCGAGCAGTACTTC. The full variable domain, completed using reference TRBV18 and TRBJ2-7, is NAGVMQNPRHLVRRRGQEARLRCSPMKGHSHVYWYRQLPEEGLKFMVYLQKENIIDESGMPKERFSAEFPKEGPSILRIQQVVRGDSAAYFCASSPSWGTDGPFEQYFGPGTRLTVT.

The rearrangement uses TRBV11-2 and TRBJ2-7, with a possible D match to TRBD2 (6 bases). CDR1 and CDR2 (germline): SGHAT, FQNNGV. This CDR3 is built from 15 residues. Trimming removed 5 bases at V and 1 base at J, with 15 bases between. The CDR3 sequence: CASSVGSGSSYEQYF. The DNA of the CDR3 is TGTGCCAGCAGCGTGGGTAGCGGCTCATCCTACGAGCAGTACTTC. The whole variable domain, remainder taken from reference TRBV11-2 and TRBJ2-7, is EAGVAQSPRYKIIEKRQSVAFWCNPISGHATLYWYQQILGQGPKLLIQFQNNGVVDDSQLPKDRFSAERLKGVDSTLKIQPAKLEDSAVYLCASSVGSGSSYEQYFGPGTRLTVT.

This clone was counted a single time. CDR3 bases: TGTGCCAGCAGCCGAACTTCGGAGTCCCTCCACTTT. Its protein is CASSRTSESLHF. This chain uses TRBV5-4 with TRBJ1-6; D ambiguous. The CDR3 contains 12 residues. The V gene's germline CDR1 is SGHNT and CDR2 YYREEE (reference sequence). V was cut by 4 bases and J by 14 bases, with 13 bases left in between.

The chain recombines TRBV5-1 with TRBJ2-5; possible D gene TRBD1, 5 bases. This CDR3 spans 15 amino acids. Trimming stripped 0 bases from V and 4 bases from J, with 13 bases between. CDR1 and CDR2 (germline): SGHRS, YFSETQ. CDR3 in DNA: TGCGCCAGCAGCTTGGGGCAGGGCGGCCGAGAGACCCAGTACTTC. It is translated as CASSLGQGGRETQYF.

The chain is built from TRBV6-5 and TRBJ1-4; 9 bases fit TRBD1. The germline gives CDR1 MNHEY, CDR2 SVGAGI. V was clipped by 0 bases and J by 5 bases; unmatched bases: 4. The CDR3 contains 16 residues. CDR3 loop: CASSYSPGQGNEKLFF. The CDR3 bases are TGTGCCAGCAGTTACTCGCCAGGACAGGGGAATGAAAAACTGTTTTTT.

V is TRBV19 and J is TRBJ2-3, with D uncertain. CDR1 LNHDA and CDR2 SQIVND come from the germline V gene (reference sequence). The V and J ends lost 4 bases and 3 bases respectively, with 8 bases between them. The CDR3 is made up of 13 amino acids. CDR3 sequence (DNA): TGTGCCAGTAGTACACTGCTTACAGATACGCAGTATTTT. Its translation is CASSTLLTDTQYF.

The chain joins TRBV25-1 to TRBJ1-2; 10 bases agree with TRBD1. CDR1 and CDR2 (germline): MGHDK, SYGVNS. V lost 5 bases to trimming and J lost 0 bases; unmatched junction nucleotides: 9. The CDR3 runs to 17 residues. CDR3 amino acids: CASSTPGQGNANYGYTF. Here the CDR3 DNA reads TGTGCCAGCAGTACTCCGGGACAGGGGAACGCTAACTATGGCTACACCTTC.

This CDR3 reads CASSGSSGETQYF. CDR3 DNA sequence: TGTGCCAGCAGCGGATCCAGCGGAGAGACCCAGTACTTC. The V gene is TRBV11-2, the J gene TRBJ2-5, with D possibly TRBD2 on 5 matching bases. V lost 5 bases to trimming and J lost 4 bases, with 11 bases between them. This CDR3 region has 13 residues. Germline V gene data show CDR1 as SGHAT and CDR2 as FQNNGV.

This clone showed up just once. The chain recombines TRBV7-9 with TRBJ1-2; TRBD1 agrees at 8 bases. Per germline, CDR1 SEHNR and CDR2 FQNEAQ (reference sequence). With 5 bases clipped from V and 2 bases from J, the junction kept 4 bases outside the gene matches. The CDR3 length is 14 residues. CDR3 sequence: CASSDRGRNYGYTF. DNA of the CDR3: TGTGCCAGCAGCGACAGGGGCAGAAACTATGGCTACACCTTC. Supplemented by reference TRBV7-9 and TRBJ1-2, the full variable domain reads DTGVSQNPRHKITKRGQNVTFRCDPISEHNRLYWYRQTLGQGPEFLTYFQNEAQLEKSRLLSDRFSAERPKGSFSTLEIQRTEQGDSAMYLCASSDRGRNYGYTFGSGTRLTVV.

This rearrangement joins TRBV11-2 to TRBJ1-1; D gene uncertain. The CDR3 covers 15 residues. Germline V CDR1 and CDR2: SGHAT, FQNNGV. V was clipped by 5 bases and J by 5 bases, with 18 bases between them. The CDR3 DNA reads TGTGCCAGCAGCAACCGCGGACGGCCGGGGACTGAAGCTTTCTTT. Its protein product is CASSNRGRPGTEAFF.

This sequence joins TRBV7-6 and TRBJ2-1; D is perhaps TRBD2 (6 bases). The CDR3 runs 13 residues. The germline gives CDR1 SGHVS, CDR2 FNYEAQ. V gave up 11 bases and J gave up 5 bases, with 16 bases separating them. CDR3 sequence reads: CACSGERHNEQFF. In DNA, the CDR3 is TGTGCCTGTAGCGGAGAGAGACACAATGAGCAGTTCTTC.

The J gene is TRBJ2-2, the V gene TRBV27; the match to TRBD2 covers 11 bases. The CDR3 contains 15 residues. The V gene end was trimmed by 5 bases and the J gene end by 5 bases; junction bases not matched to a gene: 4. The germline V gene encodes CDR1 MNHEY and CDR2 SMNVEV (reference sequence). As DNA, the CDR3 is TGTGCCAGCAGTCCCTGGACTAGCGGGACCGGGGAGCTGTTTTTT. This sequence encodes CASSPWTSGTGELFF.

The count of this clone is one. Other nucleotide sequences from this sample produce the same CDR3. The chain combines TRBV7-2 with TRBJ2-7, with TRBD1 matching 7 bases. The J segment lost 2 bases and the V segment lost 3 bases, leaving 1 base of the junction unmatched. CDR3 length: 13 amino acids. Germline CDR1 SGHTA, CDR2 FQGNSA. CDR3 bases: TGTGCCAGCAGCTTTACAGGGGCCTACGAGCAGTACTTC. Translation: CASSFTGAYEQYF.

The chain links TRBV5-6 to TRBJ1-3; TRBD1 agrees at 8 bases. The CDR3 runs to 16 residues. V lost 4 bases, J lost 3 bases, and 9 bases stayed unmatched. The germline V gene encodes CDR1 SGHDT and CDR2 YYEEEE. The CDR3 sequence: CASSLAGGLYGNTIYF. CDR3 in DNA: TGTGCCAGCAGCCTGGCAGGGGGCTTATATGGAAACACCATATATTTT.

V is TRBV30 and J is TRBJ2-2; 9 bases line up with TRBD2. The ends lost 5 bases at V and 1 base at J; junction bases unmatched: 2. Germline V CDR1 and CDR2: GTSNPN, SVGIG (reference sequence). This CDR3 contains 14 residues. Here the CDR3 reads CAWLTSGNTGELFF. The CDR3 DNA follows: TGTGCCTGGCTGACTAGCGGGAACACCGGGGAGCTGTTTTTT.

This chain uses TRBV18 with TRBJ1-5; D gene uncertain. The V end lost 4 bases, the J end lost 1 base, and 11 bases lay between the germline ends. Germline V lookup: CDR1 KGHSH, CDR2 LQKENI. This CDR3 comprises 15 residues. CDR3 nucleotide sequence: TGTGCCAGCTCACGGCTCGGGGTAAGCAATCAGCCCCAGCATTTT. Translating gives CASSRLGVSNQPQHF.

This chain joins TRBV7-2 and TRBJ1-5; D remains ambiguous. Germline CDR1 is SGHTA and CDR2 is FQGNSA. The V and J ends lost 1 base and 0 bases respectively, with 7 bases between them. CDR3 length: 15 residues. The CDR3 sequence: CASSLGENSNQPQHF. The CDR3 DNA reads TGTGCCAGCAGCTTAGGTGAGAATAGCAATCAGCCCCAGCATTTT.

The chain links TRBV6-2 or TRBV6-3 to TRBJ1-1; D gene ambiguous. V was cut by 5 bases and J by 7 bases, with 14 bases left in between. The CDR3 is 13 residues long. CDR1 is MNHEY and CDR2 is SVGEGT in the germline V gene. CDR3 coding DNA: TGTGCCAGCAGTAAGGGCCACGGGATTGAAGCTTTCTTT. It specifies CASSKGHGIEAFF.